Shown below are 20 T cell receptor beta chains from a single sample sequenced in a study of blood T cells in healthy people across ages. Alongside a J-beta primer mix, a sample-barcoded 5' primer served in a second PCR lasting roughly 7 to 11 cycles. TCRdb itself ran the 5' RACE reads through MiXCR, one entry per CDR3 protein. The sample holds approximately 580,000 distinct CDR3 sequences, 24% seen once. The data were also submitted as part of a second study, on T cells of mothers and their children.

Sample: blood. The receptors were sampled from a boy younger than 18 in good health.

The gene calls are TRBV7-9 and TRBJ2-5; tentatively, D is TRBD1 or TRBD2 (5 bases each). The J call may be incorrect, as the DNA end agrees better with TRBJ2-7. In germline, CDR1 is SEHNR, CDR2 FQNEAQ (reference sequence). This CDR3 is 15 amino acids long. The CDR3 nucleotides are TGTGCCAGCGACAACCAGGGCGGGTTAAGTAGCGAGCAGTACTTC. Protein product: CASDNQGGLSSEQYF.

This clonotype was observed a few times. The gene calls are TRBV7-9 and TRBJ2-5, with D possibly being TRBD1 (5 bases). The CDR3 has 12 residues. V was cut by 5 bases and J by 13 bases, with 17 bases left in between. Germline assignment: CDR1 SEHNR and CDR2 FQNEAQ (reference sequence). The DNA for the CDR3 is TGTGCCAGCAGCCCGATCAGGGCCGAGCGGTACTTC. This encodes CASSPIRAERYF.

The chain carries TRBV13 and TRBJ2-2; TRBD1 or TRBD2 may be the D gene (6 bases each). CDR3 length equals 18 residues. Germline lookup yields CDR1 PRHDT and CDR2 FYEKMQ (reference sequence). V was shortened by 4 bases and J by 0 bases, with 18 bases between the two germline ends. This chain's CDR3 is CASSSPFEGGANTGELFF. CDR3 nucleotide sequence: TGTGCCAGCAGCTCCCCGTTTGAGGGGGGCGCGAACACCGGGGAGCTGTTTTTT.

The chain joins TRBV10-3 to TRBJ2-5; perhaps TRBD2 as D (6 bases). CDR3 size: 15 residues. CDR1 is ENHRY, CDR2 SYGVKD, per germline. Trimming pared 8 bases from V and 5 bases from J, leaving 21 bases between. The chain's CDR3 is CAISLVMTRAETQYF. CDR3 sequence (DNA): TGTGCCATCTCCCTTGTAATGACTAGGGCGGAGACCCAGTACTTC.

This clonotype was seen a handful of times. The chain couples TRBV3-1 to TRBJ1-4; possible D gene TRBD1, 6 bases. V was pared by 2 bases and J by 3 bases, with 10 bases between. Germline V lookup: CDR1 LGHDT, CDR2 YNNKEL (reference sequence). The length of the CDR3 is 15 residues. CDR3 loop: CASSQQSGANEKLFF. As DNA, the CDR3 is TGTGCCAGCAGCCAACAGTCAGGGGCTAATGAAAAACTGTTTTTT.

This clonotype was seen only a few times. This chain links TRBV7-2 with TRBJ2-3, with TRBD2 matching over 10 bases. Germline lookup yields CDR1 SGHTA and CDR2 FQGNSA. J was trimmed by 8 bases and V by 1 base; bases with no gene match: 9. The CDR3 length is 16 residues. CDR3 amino acids: CASSLVTAGGPATQYF. The CDR3 DNA sequence: TGTGCCAGCAGCTTAGTTACAGCGGGGGGGCCGGCTACGCAGTATTTT.

This clonotype has a handful of counts. The chain uses TRBV6-5 and TRBJ2-5; unclear D gene. V lost 3 bases to trimming and J lost 1 base, with 9 bases between them. The CDR3 extends over 14 amino acids. Germline V CDR1 and CDR2: MNHEY, SVGAGI. CDR3 region: CASSYMSSQETQYF. CDR3 DNA: TGTGCCAGCAGTTATATGAGTAGCCAAGAGACCCAGTACTTC.

The gene calls are TRBV20-1 and TRBJ1-5, with a tentative D call TRBD1 (5 bases). Germline CDR1 DFQATT, CDR2 SNEGSKA (reference sequence). Trimming took off 2 bases at V and 0 bases at J, with 14 bases between the two ends. The CDR3 contains 16 residues. CDR3 amino acids: CSARLRTHISNQPQHF. The CDR3 DNA follows: TGCAGTGCTAGACTTCGGACACACATTAGCAATCAGCCCCAGCATTTT.

The chain has TRBV9 and TRBJ2-1; 11 positions match TRBD2. With the DNA end fitting TRBJ2-5 better, the J assignment may be wrong. The CDR3 contains 15 residues. Germline CDR1 SGDLS, CDR2 YYNGEE. CDR3 residues: CASSVLAGGRETQYF. The CDR3 DNA follows: TGTGCCAGCAGCGTACTAGCGGGGGGTAGAGAGACCCAGTACTTC.

This clonotype was counted only a few times. CDR3 nucleotide sequence: TGTGCCAGCAGTTACCCTCGGACAGGGGCGAACACTGAAGCTTTCTTT. It codes for CASSYPRTGANTEAFF. The rearrangement joins TRBV6-6 to TRBJ1-1; TRBD1 aligns across 9 bases. CDR1 is MNHNY, CDR2 SVGAGI, per germline (reference sequence). V shed 2 bases, J shed 1 base, and the junction held 5 bases outside the gene matches. CDR3 size: 16 residues.

The V call is TRBV12-5, the J call TRBJ2-5, with 14 bases matching TRBD2. Germline loops: CDR1 LGHNT, CDR2 FRNRAP. With 7 bases clipped from V and 3 bases from J, the junction kept 13 bases outside the gene matches. The CDR3 consists of 18 residues. For the CDR3, the DNA is TGTGCTAGTGCTTATAACCCGGGACTAGCGGGAGAAAAAGAGACCCAGTACTTC. Its translation: CASAYNPGLAGEKETQYF.

This CDR3 is CSARDQTGTDYEQYF. The CDR3 bases are TGCAGTGCTAGAGACCAGACAGGGACGGACTACGAGCAGTACTTC. The J gene is TRBJ2-1, the V gene TRBV20-1; 7 bases are shared with TRBD1. The J call may be in error: the DNA end matches TRBJ2-7 better. Germline V gives CDR1 DFQATT, CDR2 SNEGSKA (reference sequence). CDR3 size: 15 residues.

The genes are TRBV7-9 and TRBJ1-1; D not resolved. Deletions cut 1 base from V and 2 bases from J, with 8 bases between. Germline values: CDR1 SEHNR, CDR2 FQNEAQ (reference sequence). The CDR3 runs 14 residues. CDR3 nucleotides: TGTGCCAGCAGCTTAGATACGCGAAACACTGAAGCTTTCTTT. Translating gives CASSLDTRNTEAFF.

V usage is TRBV29-1 and J usage is TRBJ2-5; possible D gene TRBD2, 5 bases. V was cut by 3 bases and J by 4 bases, with 12 bases left in between. Germline lookup yields CDR1 SQVTM and CDR2 ANQGSEA. The CDR3 consists of 13 residues. The CDR3 DNA sequence: TGCAGCGTTGAGAGGGTTTTGGGAGAGACCCAGTACTTC. The encoded protein is CSVERVLGETQYF.

This clonotype has just a few counts. The V call is TRBV20-1, the J call TRBJ2-1; D is perhaps TRBD1 or TRBD2 (5 bases each). The CDR3 is made up of 14 amino acids. Germline CDR1 is DFQATT and CDR2 is SNEGSKA (reference sequence). Trimming cost V 2 bases and J 9 bases, with 17 bases left between them. The CDR3 DNA reads as TGCAGTGCTAGAACCATTCGGGGCTCTAGTGAGCAGTTCTTC. It encodes CSARTIRGSSEQFF.

Worth noting for this clonotype: The junction does not match germline at one end; this may be a read error. The chain has TRBV28 and TRBJ1-2; 9 nucleotides line up with TRBD1. CDR1 is MDHEN and CDR2 is SYDVKM in the germline V gene. The CDR3 has 14 amino acids. In DNA form, the CDR3 reads TGTGTCAGCTTCACAGGGGGCGCTCGCTATGGCTACACCTTC. This sequence encodes CVSFTGGARYGYTF.

The chain couples TRBV28 to TRBJ2-1, with 12 bases that match TRBD1. The germline V gene encodes CDR1 MDHEN and CDR2 SYDVKM. V trimming: 3 bases; J trimming: 4 bases; junction bases outside the gene matches: 4. There are 16 residues in the CDR3. The CDR3 loop is CASSFRGQGAYNEQFF. CDR3 bases: TGTGCCAGCAGTTTTCGGGGACAGGGGGCATACAATGAGCAGTTCTTC.

This clonotype was observed at least ten times. The V call is TRBV7-2, the J call TRBJ1-6; tentatively, D is TRBD1 (5 bases). The CDR3 loop spans 16 amino acids. Per the germline V gene, CDR1 is SGHTA and CDR2 is FQGNSA. Trimming removed 0 bases at V and 10 bases at J, with 16 bases between. CDR3 protein: CASSLARAGPGSPLHF. DNA of the CDR3: TGTGCCAGCAGCTTAGCCCGCGCAGGGCCTGGGTCACCCCTCCACTTT.

This clonotype was seen a few times. The genes are TRBV3-1 and TRBJ1-5; 8 bases match TRBD1. The CDR3 loop spans 15 amino acids. Unmatched junction bases numbered 7, after V lost 2 bases and J lost 7 bases. Per the germline V gene, CDR1 is LGHDT and CDR2 is YNNKEL (reference sequence). CDR3 sequence: CASSQYVSGGQPQHF. The DNA of the CDR3 is TGTGCCAGCAGCCAATATGTGTCAGGGGGCCAGCCCCAGCATTTT.

This sequence joins TRBV6-5 and TRBJ2-1; no clear D gene. V was trimmed by 2 bases and J by 8 bases, leaving 16 bases between them. In germline, CDR1 is MNHEY, CDR2 SVGAGI. The CDR3 runs to 15 residues. Here the CDR3 reads CASSYTASWYYEQFF. The CDR3 nucleotides are TGTGCCAGCAGTTACACGGCTAGTTGGTATTATGAGCAGTTCTTC.